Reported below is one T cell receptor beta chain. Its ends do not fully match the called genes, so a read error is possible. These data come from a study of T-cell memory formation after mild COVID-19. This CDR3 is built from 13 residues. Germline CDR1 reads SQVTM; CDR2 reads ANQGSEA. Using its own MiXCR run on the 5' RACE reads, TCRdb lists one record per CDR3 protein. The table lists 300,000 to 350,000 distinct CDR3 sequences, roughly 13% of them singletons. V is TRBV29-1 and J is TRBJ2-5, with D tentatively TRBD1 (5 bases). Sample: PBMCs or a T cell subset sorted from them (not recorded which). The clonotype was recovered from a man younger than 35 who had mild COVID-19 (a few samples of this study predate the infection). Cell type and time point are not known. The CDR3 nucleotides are TGCAGCGTGGAAGGGGCGAGGTGGGAGACCCAGTACTTC. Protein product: CSVEGARWETQYF.